The source of this TCR beta chain is a study of shared clonotypes between healthy human individuals. Points on this clone: A much larger clone sits a single nucleotide away, making a read error possible.

In germline, CDR1 is GTSNPN, CDR2 SVGIG (reference sequence). With 0 bases clipped from V and 4 bases from J, the junction kept 5 bases outside the gene matches. The CDR3 extends over 15 amino acids. Clones were read by immunoSEQ multiplex PCR, and TCRdb kept only the in-frame ones, dropping some. This sample has some 470,000 clones; 70% to 80% occur once, and the top ten carry over 10%. Material for sequencing was PBMCs. This clonotype originated in a middle-aged woman in good health. Some clones in this sample may be carry-over from other donors' samples. The genes are TRBV30 and TRBJ2-2, with TRBD1 matching 7 bases. The CDR3 here is CAWSVMAGGTGELFF. Here the CDR3 DNA reads TGTGCCTGGAGTGTAATGGCAGGGGGCACCGGGGAGCTGTTTTTT.